The 7 T cell receptor beta chains given below trace back to one sample, sequenced in a study of metastatic and nonmetastatic thyroid tumors. TCRdb re-called clones from the PCR reads using MiXCR. In the table there are approximately 30,000 clones, about 30% of which are singletons. No patient had received any treatment before thyroid surgery. The sequenced sample consisted of blood. These receptor sequences come from a female donor with papillary thyroid cancer or a benign thyroid nodule (not recorded which). Some clones in this sample may be carry-over from other donors' samples.

This clone was observed many times. The chain is built from TRBV5-1 and TRBJ2-3; D ambiguous. Germline CDR1 is SGHRS and CDR2 is YFSETQ. The CDR3 is 14 residues long. Trimming pared 0 bases from V and 5 bases from J, leaving 10 bases between. DNA for the CDR3: TGCGCCAGCAGCTTGGGTGGGGTAGAAGATACGCAGTATTTT. This translates into CASSLGGVEDTQYF.

A note on this clone: Mismatch with germline at one junction end may stem from a read error. The chain joins TRBV6-4 to TRBJ2-3, with D possibly TRBD1 on 7 matching bases. The CDR3 sequence is 16 residues long. CDR1 is MRHNA and CDR2 is SNTAGT in the germline V gene. CDR3 residues: CSSSDSGGGITDTQYF. DNA of the CDR3: TGTTCCAGCAGTGACTCAGGAGGGGGCATCACAGATACGCAGTATTTT.

This clone came up many times. The chain recombines TRBV3-1 with TRBJ2-1; tentative D call: TRBD2 (6 bases). CDR1 is LGHDT and CDR2 is YNNKEL in the germline V gene (reference sequence). V lost 0 bases to trimming and J lost 0 bases, with 12 bases between them. The CDR3 sequence is 17 residues long. The CDR3 here is CASSQDPGSLSYNEQFF. CDR3 nucleotide sequence: TGTGCCAGCAGCCAAGATCCCGGGAGCCTCTCCTACAATGAGCAGTTCTTC.

This clone occurred a few times. The CDR3 reads CASSDQTVNTEAFF. CDR3 bases: TGTGCCAGCAGTGATCAGACAGTGAACACTGAAGCTTTCTTT. The chain combines TRBV2 with TRBJ1-1; D is possibly TRBD1 (5 bases). CDR3 length equals 14 residues. V lost 3 bases, J lost 0 bases, and 8 bases lay in between. Per germline, CDR1 SNHLY and CDR2 FYNNEI.

The table lists this clone with many counts. This chain joins TRBV28 and TRBJ1-2; the D is unclear. In germline, CDR1 is MDHEN, CDR2 SYDVKM. Trimming removed 2 bases at V and 2 bases at J, with 12 bases between. The CDR3 spans 15 residues. The CDR3 loop is CASSLPLGVNYGYTF. DNA of the CDR3: TGTGCCAGCAGTTTACCACTCGGGGTCAACTATGGCTACACCTTC.

This clone turned up a few times. At one boundary the junction diverges from the germline segment, which might be a read error. The chain couples TRBV28 to TRBJ2-5; D possibly matches TRBD1 or TRBD2 (5 bases each). CDR1 and CDR2 (germline): MDHEN, SYDVKM. This CDR3 has 11 residues. As DNA, the CDR3 is TGTGCCAGTGAATTAGGGGAGACACAGAACTTC. Its protein is CASELGETQNF.

There are a few counts of this clone. The J gene is TRBJ2-5, the V gene TRBV6-5, with D tentatively TRBD2 (6 bases). In germline, CDR1 is MNHEY, CDR2 SVGAGI. The CDR3 runs 14 residues. Deletions cut 2 bases from V and 5 bases from J, with 12 bases between. The CDR3 sequence is CASSYIGGEETQYF. For the CDR3, the DNA is TGTGCCAGCAGTTACATTGGAGGGGAGGAGACCCAGTACTTC.